Below are 22 T cell receptor beta chains sequenced from a single sample in a study of PD-L1 blockade in urothelial cancer. TCRdb's table, derived via immunoSEQ multiplex PCR, lists solely in-frame clones and lacks some. This sample carries 66,000 or so clones, 88% of them seen once, and the ten largest clones take around 11%. As to time point: peripheral blood 6 weeks after treatment start. The sequencing here drew on PBMCs, taken around atezolizumab (anti-PD-L1) treatment. These receptors all stem from a man aged 55-75 years with urothelial cancer.

This chain uses TRBV7-3 with TRBJ1-1; D possibly corresponds to TRBD1 (5 bases). Trimming shortened V by 1 base and J by 2 bases, and 11 bases separated the two germline ends. The CDR3 is 15 residues long. The germline gives CDR1 SGHTA, CDR2 FQGTGA. DNA for the CDR3: TGTGCCAGCAGCTTAATCGGGGGGAAAAACACTGAAGCTTTCTTT. This gives the protein CASSLIGGKNTEAFF.

The chain carries TRBV5-4 and TRBJ2-2; the match to TRBD1 covers 8 bases. The germline V gene encodes CDR1 SGHNT and CDR2 YYREEE (reference sequence). After removal of 4 bases from V and 0 bases from J, the junction contained 5 bases not matched to a gene. The CDR3 extends over 16 amino acids. As DNA, the CDR3 is TGTGCCAGCAGCGGAAGGACAGGGTCGAACACCGGGGAGCTGTTTTTT. Protein sequence: CASSGRTGSNTGELFF.

The chain couples TRBV18 to TRBJ1-6; D is ambiguous. The V end lost 4 bases, the J end lost 2 bases, and 9 bases lay between the germline ends. The V gene's germline CDR1 is KGHSH and CDR2 LQKENI. The CDR3 has 15 residues. CDR3 amino acids: CASSLELAYNSPLHF. In nucleotides, the CDR3 is TGTGCCAGCTCACTGGAGTTAGCCTATAATTCACCCCTCCACTTT.

This clone was counted between two and nine times. The chain joins TRBV5-1 to TRBJ1-2; TRBD1 matches at 8 bases. V shed 4 bases and J 4 bases; nucleotides not matched to a gene: 9. CDR1 and CDR2 from the germline V gene are SGHRS and YFSETQ. The CDR3 sequence is 15 residues long. Written as DNA, the CDR3 is TGCGCCAGCAGCATAGGACAGGGCGAGGGCTATGGCTACACCTTC. It is translated as CASSIGQGEGYGYTF.

The chain carries TRBV2 and TRBJ2-1; 7 positions match TRBD1. This CDR3 region has 13 residues. Germline V gives CDR1 SNHLY, CDR2 FYNNEI. V dropped 6 bases and J dropped 4; count of bases not matched to a gene: 3. The CDR3 nucleotides are TGTGCCAGCAGCGGGACAGAATACAATGAGCAGTTCTTC. Protein sequence: CASSGTEYNEQFF.

This clone was detected only once. V usage is TRBV6-9 and J usage is TRBJ2-1; D unresolved. The V end lost 5 bases, the J end lost 6 bases, and 14 bases lay between the germline ends. This CDR3 spans 14 amino acids. Germline-derived CDR1 and CDR2 are MNHGY and SVAAGI. CDR3 nucleotide sequence: TGTGCCAGCAGTATCGGCCCGAAGCGCAATGAGCAGTTCTTC. Protein: CASSIGPKRNEQFF.

The chain recombines TRBV30 with TRBJ2-7, with TRBD1 identical over 11 bases. CDR3 size: 14 residues. J was trimmed by 3 bases and V by 5 bases; bases with no gene match: 6. Germline V gives CDR1 GTSNPN, CDR2 SVGIG (reference sequence). The CDR3 protein is CAWGAGTGGYEQYF. CDR3 bases: TGTGCCTGGGGGGCGGGGACAGGGGGCTACGAGCAGTACTTC.

This clone was found once. The gene calls are TRBV28 and TRBJ2-7; D is possibly TRBD2 (7 bases). The CDR3 is 14 amino acids. Germline V lookup: CDR1 MDHEN, CDR2 SYDVKM. The CDR3 loop is CAATGGQVVYEQYF. The CDR3 coding sequence is TGTGCTGCGACCGGGGGGCAAGTGGTTTACGAGCAGTACTTC.

V gene TRBV9 combines with J gene TRBJ1-1; weak D call: TRBD1 (5 bases). Germline V gene lookup returns CDR1 SGDLS and CDR2 YYNGEE. V gave up 4 bases and J gave up 1 base, with 11 bases separating them. This CDR3 region has 14 residues. The CDR3 here is CASSPGGENTEAFF. The CDR3 DNA reads TGTGCCAGCAGCCCGGGGGGGGAGAACACTGAAGCTTTCTTT.

V usage is TRBV27 and J usage is TRBJ2-1; TRBD2 aligns across 13 bases. This CDR3 is built from 17 residues. V lost 5 bases to trimming and J lost 7 bases; unmatched junction nucleotides: 11. Germline CDR1 MNHEY, CDR2 SMNVEV (reference sequence). CDR3 region: CASSPGTSGTPPNEQFF. CDR3 nucleotide sequence: TGTGCCAGCAGTCCCGGGACTAGCGGGACCCCTCCAAATGAGCAGTTCTTC.

The genes are TRBV18 and TRBJ2-7, with D tentatively TRBD2 (7 bases). Germline V gene lookup returns CDR1 KGHSH and CDR2 LQKENI. The CDR3 totals 17 residues. V dropped 0 bases and J dropped 0 bases, with 15 bases sitting between them. This CDR3 is CASSPPAGALNSYEQYF. The CDR3 coding sequence is TGTGCCAGCTCACCACCCGCGGGGGCCTTGAACTCCTACGAGCAGTACTTC.

V usage is TRBV11-2 and J usage is TRBJ2-7, with 9 bases identical to TRBD1. V shed 5 bases and J 3 bases; nucleotides not matched to a gene: 17. The CDR3 sequence is 18 residues long. Germline V CDR1 and CDR2: SGHAT, FQNNGV. The DNA of the CDR3 is TGTGCCAGCAGCGCTGGGACAGGGTATTCCCTTAGTGACTACGAGCAGTACTTC. It encodes CASSAGTGYSLSDYEQYF.

This clone appeared once. This chain connects TRBV28 to TRBJ2-7, with 8 bases fitting TRBD2. The CDR3 consists of 13 residues. Germline V lookup: CDR1 MDHEN, CDR2 SYDVKM. Trimming cost V 6 bases and J 2 bases; bases outside gene matches: 3. The CDR3 loop is CASRTGLAYEQYF. In DNA form, the CDR3 reads TGTGCCAGCAGGACGGGACTAGCCTACGAGCAGTACTTC.

The table lists this clone with a few counts. This chain joins TRBV7-9 and TRBJ2-2; 7 bases agree with TRBD1. CDR3 length: 16 residues. Germline CDR1 reads SEHNR; CDR2 reads FQNEAQ (reference sequence). The V gene end was trimmed by 0 bases and the J gene end by 5 bases; junction bases not matched to a gene: 6. CDR3 nucleotide sequence: TGTGCCAGCAGCTTAGCGGGCAGGGGGAAGACCGGGGAGCTGTTTTTT. Protein: CASSLAGRGKTGELFF. The full variable domain, in which reference TRBV7-9 and TRBJ2-2 provide the parts outside the CDR3, is DTGVSQNPRHKITKRGQNVTFRCDPISEHNRLYWYRQTLGQGPEFLTYFQNEAQLEKSRLLSDRFSAERPKGSFSTLEIQRTEQGDSAMYLCASSLAGRGKTGELFFGEGSRLTVL.

This chain uses TRBV7-6 with TRBJ2-7, with 7 bases aligning to TRBD2. This CDR3 has 16 residues. CDR1 is SGHVS, CDR2 FNYEAQ, per germline. V was clipped by 5 bases and J by 3 bases; unmatched bases: 13. CDR3 loop: CASSASTSAWGYEQYF. The CDR3 nucleotides are TGTGCCAGCAGCGCCAGCACTAGCGCGTGGGGCTACGAGCAGTACTTC.

Here the CDR3 DNA reads TGTGCCAGCAGCTTACTAGCGGGAGGCGCCTACGAGCAGTACTTC. Protein: CASSLLAGGAYEQYF. The J gene is TRBJ2-7, the V gene TRBV7-9; 11 nucleotides match TRBD2. V lost 2 bases and J lost 2; bases outside the gene matches: 2. This CDR3 is built from 15 residues. Germline V lookup: CDR1 SEHNR, CDR2 FQNEAQ (reference sequence).

Here the CDR3 DNA reads TGTGCCAGCAGCCAAGGGTTGCAGCAGCCCCAGCATTTT. Its translation is CASSQGLQQPQHF. The V and J genes are TRBV14 and TRBJ1-5, with D unclear. From germline, CDR1 is SGHDN and CDR2 FVKESK. The CDR3 has 13 residues. V was trimmed by 1 base and J by 7 bases, leaving 8 bases between them.

V and J are TRBV11-3 and TRBJ2-1, with D unresolved. CDR3 length equals 12 residues. V was cut by 0 bases and J by 9 bases, with 6 bases left in between. Germline values: CDR1 SGHNT, CDR2 YENEEA. The CDR3 DNA follows: TGTGCCAGCAGCTTAGATCGCGTTGAGCAGTTCTTC. Its translation is CASSLDRVEQFF.

The V call is TRBV5-1, the J call TRBJ2-5, with 7 bases matching TRBD1. Germline CDR1 and CDR2: SGHRS and YFSETQ. V was pared by 3 bases and J by 2 bases, with 7 bases of the junction left unmatched. There are 15 residues in the CDR3. Written as DNA, the CDR3 is TGCGCCAGCAGCTCACTACCGGGACAGCAAGAGACCCAGTACTTC. It yields the protein CASSSLPGQQETQYF.

This clone has only a few counts. The CDR3 protein is CASSVAVGTGGEAFF. CDR3 bases: TGTGCCAGCAGCGTAGCCGTGGGGACAGGGGGCGAAGCTTTCTTT. This chain connects TRBV9 to TRBJ1-1, with 12 bases matching TRBD1. The CDR3 runs to 15 residues. V was clipped by 0 bases and J by 8 bases; unmatched bases: 5. Per germline, CDR1 SGDLS and CDR2 YYNGEE.

The chain recombines TRBV5-1 with TRBJ2-3; 11 bases match TRBD2. The CDR3 runs to 16 residues. Germline V gives CDR1 SGHRS, CDR2 YFSETQ. Trimming at V came to 3 bases and at J to 4 bases, leaving 7 bases not matched to a gene. The CDR3 protein is CASSSPLAGGSDTQYF. The CDR3 DNA sequence: TGCGCCAGCAGCTCCCCCCTAGCGGGAGGATCAGATACGCAGTATTTT.

The V gene is TRBV11-3, the J gene TRBJ1-1; D call uncertain. V dropped 0 bases and J dropped 5 bases, with 16 bases sitting between them. The CDR3 spans 16 residues. CDR1 SGHNT and CDR2 YENEEA come from the germline V gene. CDR3 nucleotides: TGTGCCAGCAGCTTAGACGGCAGACCCGCGGGGACTGAAGCTTTCTTT. Translation gives CASSLDGRPAGTEAFF.